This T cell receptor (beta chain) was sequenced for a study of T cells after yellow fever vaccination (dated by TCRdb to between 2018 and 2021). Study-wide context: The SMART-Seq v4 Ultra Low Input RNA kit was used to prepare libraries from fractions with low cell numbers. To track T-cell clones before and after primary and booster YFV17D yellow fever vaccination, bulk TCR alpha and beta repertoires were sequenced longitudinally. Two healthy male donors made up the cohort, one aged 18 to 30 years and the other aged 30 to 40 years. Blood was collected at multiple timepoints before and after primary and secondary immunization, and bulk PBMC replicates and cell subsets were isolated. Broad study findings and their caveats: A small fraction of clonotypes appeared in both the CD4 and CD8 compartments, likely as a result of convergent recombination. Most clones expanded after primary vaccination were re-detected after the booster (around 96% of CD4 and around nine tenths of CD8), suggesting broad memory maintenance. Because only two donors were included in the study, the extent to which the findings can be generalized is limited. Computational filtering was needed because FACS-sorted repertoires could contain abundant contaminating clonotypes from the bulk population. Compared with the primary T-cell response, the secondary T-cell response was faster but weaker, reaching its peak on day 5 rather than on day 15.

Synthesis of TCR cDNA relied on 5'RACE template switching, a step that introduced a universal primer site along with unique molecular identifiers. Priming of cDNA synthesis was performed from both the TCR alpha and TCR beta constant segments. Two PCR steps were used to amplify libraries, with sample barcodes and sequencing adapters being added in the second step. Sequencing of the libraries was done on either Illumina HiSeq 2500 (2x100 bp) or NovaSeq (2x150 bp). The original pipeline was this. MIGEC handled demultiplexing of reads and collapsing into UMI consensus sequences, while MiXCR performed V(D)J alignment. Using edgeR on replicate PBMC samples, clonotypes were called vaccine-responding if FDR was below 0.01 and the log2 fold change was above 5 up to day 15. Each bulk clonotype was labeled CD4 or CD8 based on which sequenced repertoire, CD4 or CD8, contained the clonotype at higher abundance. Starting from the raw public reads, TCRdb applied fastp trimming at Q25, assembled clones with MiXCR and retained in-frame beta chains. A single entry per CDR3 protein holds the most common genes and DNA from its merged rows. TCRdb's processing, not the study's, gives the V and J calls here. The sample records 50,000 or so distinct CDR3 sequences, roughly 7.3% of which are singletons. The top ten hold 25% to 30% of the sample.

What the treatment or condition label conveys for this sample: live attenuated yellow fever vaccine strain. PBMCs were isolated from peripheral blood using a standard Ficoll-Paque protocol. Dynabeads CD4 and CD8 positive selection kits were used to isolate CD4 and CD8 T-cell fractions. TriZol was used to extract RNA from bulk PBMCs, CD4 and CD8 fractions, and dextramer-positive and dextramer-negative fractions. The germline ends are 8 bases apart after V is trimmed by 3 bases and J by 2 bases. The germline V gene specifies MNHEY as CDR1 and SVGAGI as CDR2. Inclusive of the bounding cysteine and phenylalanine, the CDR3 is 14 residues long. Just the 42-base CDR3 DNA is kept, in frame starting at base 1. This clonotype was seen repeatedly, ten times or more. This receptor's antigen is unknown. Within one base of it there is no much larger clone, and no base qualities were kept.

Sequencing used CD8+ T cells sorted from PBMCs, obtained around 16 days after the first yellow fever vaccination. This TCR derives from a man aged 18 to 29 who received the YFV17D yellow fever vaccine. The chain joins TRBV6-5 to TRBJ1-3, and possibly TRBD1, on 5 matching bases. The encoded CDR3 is CASSYSTAGNTIYF. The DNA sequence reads TGTGCCAGCAGTTATTCGACAGCTGGAAACACCATATATTTT.